This T cell receptor (beta chain) appears in the sequencing data of a study of cytomegalovirus exposure and HLA in healthy donors. Study at large: Earlier, fewer than 140 million unique TCR beta sequences were recovered from approximately 180 million T cells by an analysis.

PCR employed 60 Vbeta and 13 Jbeta primers. The protocol was immunoSEQ multiplex PCR, while the TCRdb copy is restricted to in-frame clones and leaves out a portion. The sample carries 99,000 or so clones, approximately 80% recorded once. The CDR3 is made up of 16 amino acids. The germline gives CDR1 LNHDA, CDR2 SQIVND (reference sequence). V trimming: 3 bases; J trimming: 4 bases; junction bases outside the gene matches: 8. This clone came up a few times. J is TRBJ1-1 and V is TRBV19, with TRBD1 matching over 10 bases. This TCR came from a woman under 30 in good health and CMV-seropositive. The sequencing input was PBMCs. This CDR3 reads CASSIGTGVVGTEAFF. The CDR3, as DNA: TGTGCCAGTAGTATCGGGACAGGGGTAGTAGGCACTGAAGCTTTCTTT. Filled out from reference TRBV19 and TRBJ1-1, the complete variable domain reads DGGITQSPKYLFRKEGQNVTLSCEQNLNHDAMYWYRQDPGQGLRLIYYSQIVNDFQKGDIAEGYSVSREKKESFPLTVTSAQKNPTAFYLCASSIGTGVVGTEAFFGQGTRLTVV.